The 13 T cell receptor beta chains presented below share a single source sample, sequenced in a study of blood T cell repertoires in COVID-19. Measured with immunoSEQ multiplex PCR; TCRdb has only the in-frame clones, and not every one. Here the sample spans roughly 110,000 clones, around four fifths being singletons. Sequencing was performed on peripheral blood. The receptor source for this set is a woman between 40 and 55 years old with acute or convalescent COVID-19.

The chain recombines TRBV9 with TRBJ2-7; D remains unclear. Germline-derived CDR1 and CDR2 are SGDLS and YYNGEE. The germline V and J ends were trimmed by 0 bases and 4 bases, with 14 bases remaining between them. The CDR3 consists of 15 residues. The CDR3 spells CASSVGVGQAYEQYF. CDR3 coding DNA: TGTGCCAGCAGCGTAGGTGTTGGGCAAGCATACGAGCAGTACTTC.

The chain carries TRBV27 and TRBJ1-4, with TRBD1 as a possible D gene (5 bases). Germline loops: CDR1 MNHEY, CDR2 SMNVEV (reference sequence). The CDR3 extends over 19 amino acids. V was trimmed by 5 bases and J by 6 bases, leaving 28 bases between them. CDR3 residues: CASSPRLGGDLSSDEKLFF. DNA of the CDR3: TGTGCCAGCAGTCCACGTTTGGGGGGGGACTTATCTTCGGATGAAAAACTGTTTTTT.

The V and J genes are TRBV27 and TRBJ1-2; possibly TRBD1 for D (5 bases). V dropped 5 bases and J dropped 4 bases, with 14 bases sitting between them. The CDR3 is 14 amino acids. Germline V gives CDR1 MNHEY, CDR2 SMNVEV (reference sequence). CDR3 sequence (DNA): TGTGCCAGCAGTCCCGGGGGAACGTTCTATGGCTACACCTTC. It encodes CASSPGGTFYGYTF.

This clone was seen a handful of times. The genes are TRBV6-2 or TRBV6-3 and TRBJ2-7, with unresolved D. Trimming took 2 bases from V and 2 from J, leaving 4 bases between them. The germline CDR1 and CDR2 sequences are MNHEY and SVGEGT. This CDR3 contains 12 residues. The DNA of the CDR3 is TGTGCCAGCAGTTACCCCGCCTACGAGCAGTACTTC. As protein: CASSYPAYEQYF.

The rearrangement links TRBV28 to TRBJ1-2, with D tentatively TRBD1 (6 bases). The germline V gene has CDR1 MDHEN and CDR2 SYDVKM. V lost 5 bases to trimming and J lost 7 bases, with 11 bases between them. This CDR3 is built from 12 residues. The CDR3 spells CASSPRGAGYTF. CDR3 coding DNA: TGTGCCAGCAGTCCTCGGGGGGCTGGCTACACCTTC.

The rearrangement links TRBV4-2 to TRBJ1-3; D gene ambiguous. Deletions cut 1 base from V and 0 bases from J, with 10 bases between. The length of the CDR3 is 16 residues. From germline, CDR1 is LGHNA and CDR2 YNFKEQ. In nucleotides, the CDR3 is TGTGCCAGCAGCCAAGTTATCCGACTCTCTGGAAACACCATATATTTT. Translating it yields CASSQVIRLSGNTIYF.

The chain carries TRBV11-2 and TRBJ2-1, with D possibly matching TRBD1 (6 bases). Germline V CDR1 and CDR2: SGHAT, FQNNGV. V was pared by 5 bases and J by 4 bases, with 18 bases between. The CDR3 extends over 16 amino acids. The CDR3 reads CASSEPMPDRYNEQFF. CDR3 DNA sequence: TGTGCCAGCAGCGAACCCATGCCGGACAGATACAATGAGCAGTTCTTC. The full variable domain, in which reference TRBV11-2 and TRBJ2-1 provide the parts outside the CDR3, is EAGVAQSPRYKIIEKRQSVAFWCNPISGHATLYWYQQILGQGPKLLIQFQNNGVVDDSQLPKDRFSAERLKGVDSTLKIQPAKLEDSAVYLCASSEPMPDRYNEQFFGPGTRLTVL.

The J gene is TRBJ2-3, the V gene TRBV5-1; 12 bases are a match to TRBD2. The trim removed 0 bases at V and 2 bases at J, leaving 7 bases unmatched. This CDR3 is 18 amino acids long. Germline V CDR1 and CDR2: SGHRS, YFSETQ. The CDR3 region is CASSLGRTSGEITDTQYF. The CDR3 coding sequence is TGCGCCAGCAGCTTGGGTCGGACTAGCGGGGAAATCACAGATACGCAGTATTTT.

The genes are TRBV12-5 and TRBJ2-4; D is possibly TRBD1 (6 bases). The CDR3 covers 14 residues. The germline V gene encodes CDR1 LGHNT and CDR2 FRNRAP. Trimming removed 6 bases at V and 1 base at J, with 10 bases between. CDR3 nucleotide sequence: TGTGCTAGTGGCAAGGGACACGCCAAAAACATTCAGTACTTC. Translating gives CASGKGHAKNIQYF.

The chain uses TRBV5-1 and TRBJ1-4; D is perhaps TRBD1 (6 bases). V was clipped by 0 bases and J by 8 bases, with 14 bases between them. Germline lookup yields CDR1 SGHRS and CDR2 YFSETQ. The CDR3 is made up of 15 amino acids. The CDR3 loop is CASSLEAGEGEKLFF. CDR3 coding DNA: TGCGCCAGCAGCTTGGAGGCAGGGGAGGGGGAAAAACTGTTTTTT.

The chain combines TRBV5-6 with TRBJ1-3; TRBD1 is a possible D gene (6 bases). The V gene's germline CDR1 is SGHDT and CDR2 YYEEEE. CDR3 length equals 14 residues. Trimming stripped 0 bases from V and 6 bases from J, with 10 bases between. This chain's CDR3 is CASSLATGPNTIYF. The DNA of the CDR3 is TGTGCCAGCAGCTTGGCCACAGGGCCAAACACCATATATTTT.

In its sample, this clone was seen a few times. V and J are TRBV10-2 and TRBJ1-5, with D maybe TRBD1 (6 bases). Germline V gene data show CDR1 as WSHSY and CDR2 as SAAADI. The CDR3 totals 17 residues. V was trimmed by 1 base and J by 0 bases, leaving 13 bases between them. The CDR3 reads CASSEYLQGPSNQPQHF. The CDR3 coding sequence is TGCGCCAGCAGTGAGTATTTACAGGGACCTAGCAATCAGCCCCAGCATTTT.

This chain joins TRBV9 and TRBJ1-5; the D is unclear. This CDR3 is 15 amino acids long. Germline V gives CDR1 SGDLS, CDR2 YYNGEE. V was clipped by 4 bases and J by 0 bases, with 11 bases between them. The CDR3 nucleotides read TGTGCCAGCAGCTCCGAGGGAAATAGCAATCAGCCCCAGCATTTT. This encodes CASSSEGNSNQPQHF.